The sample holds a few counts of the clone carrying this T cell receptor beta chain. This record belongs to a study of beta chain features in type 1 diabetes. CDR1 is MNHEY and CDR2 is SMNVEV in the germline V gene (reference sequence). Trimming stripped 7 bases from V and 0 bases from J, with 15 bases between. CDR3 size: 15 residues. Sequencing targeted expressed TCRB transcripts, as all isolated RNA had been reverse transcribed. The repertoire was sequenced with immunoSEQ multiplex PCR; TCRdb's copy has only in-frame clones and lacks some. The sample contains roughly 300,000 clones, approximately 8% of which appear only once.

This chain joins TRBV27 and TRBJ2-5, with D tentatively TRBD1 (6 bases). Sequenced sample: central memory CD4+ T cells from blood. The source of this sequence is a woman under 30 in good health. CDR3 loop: CASKPLNRDQETQYF. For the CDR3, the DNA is TGTGCCAGCAAACCACTAAACAGGGACCAAGAGACCCAGTACTTC.